The 3 T cell receptor beta chains in this list originate from one sample, sequenced in a study of blood T cells in healthy people across ages. For the second PCR, which ran for 7 to 11 cycles, a sample-barcoded 5' primer and a J-beta primer mix were used. TCRdb itself ran the 5' RACE reads through MiXCR, one entry per CDR3 protein. The sample has about 720,000 distinct CDR3 sequences, roughly 20% seen once. The sample consisted of blood. The receptors originated from a man in his 70s in good health.

The chain links TRBV6-6 to TRBJ2-3, with 7 nucleotides matching TRBD2. This CDR3 has 13 amino acids. Germline V lookup: CDR1 MNHNY, CDR2 SVGAGI (reference sequence). The V gene end was trimmed by 7 bases and the J gene end by 10 bases; junction bases not matched to a gene: 11. This CDR3 is CASTIAGGGSQYF. For the CDR3, the DNA is TGTGCCAGCACCATTGCCGGCGGGGGATCGCAGTATTTT.

This clonotype has at least ten counts. V gene TRBV10-3 combines with J gene TRBJ2-5, with no clear D. The germline V gene encodes CDR1 ENHRY and CDR2 SYGVKD. With 0 bases removed from V and 1 base from J, the gap between germline ends came to 9 bases. The CDR3 totals 15 residues. The CDR3 DNA sequence: TGTGCCATCAGTGAGTCTCGTCCTCCCCAAGAGACCCAGTACTTC. Residues: CAISESRPPQETQYF.

This clonotype was counted only a few times. The genes are TRBV5-5 and TRBJ2-5; perhaps TRBD2 as D (6 bases). This CDR3 is 16 amino acids long. In germline, CDR1 is SGHKS, CDR2 YYEKEE (reference sequence). Deletions cut 1 base from V and 2 bases from J, with 15 bases between. The CDR3 loop reads CASSLFPMGGQETQYF. CDR3 coding DNA: TGTGCCAGCAGCTTGTTCCCCATGGGAGGACAAGAGACCCAGTACTTC. The complete variable domain, with remaining parts taken from reference TRBV5-5 and TRBJ2-5, reads DAGVTQSPTHLIKTRGQQVTLRCSPISGHKSVSWYQQVLGQGPQFIFQYYEKEERGRGNFPDRFSARQFPNYSSELNVNALLLGDSALYLCASSLFPMGGQETQYFGPGTRLLVL.